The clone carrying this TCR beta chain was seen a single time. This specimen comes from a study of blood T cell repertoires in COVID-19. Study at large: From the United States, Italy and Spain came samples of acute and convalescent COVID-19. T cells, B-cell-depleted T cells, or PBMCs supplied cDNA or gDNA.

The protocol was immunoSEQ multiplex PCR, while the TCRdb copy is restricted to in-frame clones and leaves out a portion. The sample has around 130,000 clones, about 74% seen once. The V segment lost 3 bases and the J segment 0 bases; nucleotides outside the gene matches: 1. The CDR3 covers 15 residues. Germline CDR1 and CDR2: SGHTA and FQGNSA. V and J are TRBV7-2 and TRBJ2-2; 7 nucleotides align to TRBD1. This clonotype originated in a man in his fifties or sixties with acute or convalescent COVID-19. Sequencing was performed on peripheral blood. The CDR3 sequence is CASSFGQANTGELFF. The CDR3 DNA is TGTGCCAGCAGCTTCGGACAGGCGAACACCGGGGAGCTGTTTTTT.